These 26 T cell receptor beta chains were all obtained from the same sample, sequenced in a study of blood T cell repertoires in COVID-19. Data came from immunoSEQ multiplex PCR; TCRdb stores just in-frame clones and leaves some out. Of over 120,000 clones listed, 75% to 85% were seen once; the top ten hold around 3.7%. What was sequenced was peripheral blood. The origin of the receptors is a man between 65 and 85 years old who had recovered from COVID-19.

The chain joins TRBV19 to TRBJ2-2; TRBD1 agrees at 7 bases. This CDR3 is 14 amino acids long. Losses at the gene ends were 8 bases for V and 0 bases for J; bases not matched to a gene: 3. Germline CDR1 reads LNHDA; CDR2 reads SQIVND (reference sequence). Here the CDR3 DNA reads TGTGCCAGTCACAGGGGCACGAACACCGGGGAGCTGTTTTTT. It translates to CASHRGTNTGELFF.

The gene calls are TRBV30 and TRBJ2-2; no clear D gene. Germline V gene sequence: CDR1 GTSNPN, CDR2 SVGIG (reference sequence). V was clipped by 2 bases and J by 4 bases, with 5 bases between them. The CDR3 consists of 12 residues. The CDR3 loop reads CAWSSATGELFF. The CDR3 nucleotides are TGTGCCTGGAGTAGCGCCACCGGGGAGCTGTTTTTT.

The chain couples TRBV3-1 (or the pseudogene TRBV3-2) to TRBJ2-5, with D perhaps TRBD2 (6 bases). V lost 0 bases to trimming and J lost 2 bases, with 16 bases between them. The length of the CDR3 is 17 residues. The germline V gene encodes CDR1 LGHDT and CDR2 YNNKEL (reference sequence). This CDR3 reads CASSQDPLAPPQETQYF. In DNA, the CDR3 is TGTGCCAGCAGCCAAGATCCTCTAGCGCCGCCTCAAGAGACCCAGTACTTC.

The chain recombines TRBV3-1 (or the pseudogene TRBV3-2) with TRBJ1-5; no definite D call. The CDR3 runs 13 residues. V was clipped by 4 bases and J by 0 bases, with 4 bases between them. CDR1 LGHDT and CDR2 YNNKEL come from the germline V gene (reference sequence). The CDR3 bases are TGTGCCAGCAGCCGCTATAGCAATCAGCCCCAGCATTTT. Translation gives CASSRYSNQPQHF.

DNA for the CDR3: TGTGCCAGCAGTGAAAGACCCACCGGGGGGGGAGTCCCGCCGTTCTTC. It yields the protein CASSERPTGGGVPPFF. The rearrangement uses TRBV6-1 and TRBJ2-1, with TRBD2 matching over 8 bases. CDR3 length equals 16 residues. With V trimmed by 2 bases and J by 15 bases, 18 bases remained unmatched. CDR1 and CDR2 from the germline V gene are MNHNS and SASEGT.

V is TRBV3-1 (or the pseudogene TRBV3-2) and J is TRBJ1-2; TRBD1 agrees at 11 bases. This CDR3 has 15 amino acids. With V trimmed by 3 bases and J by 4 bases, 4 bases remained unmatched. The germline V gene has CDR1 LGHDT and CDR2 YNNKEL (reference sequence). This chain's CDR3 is CASSQWDRGSYGYTF. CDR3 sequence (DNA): TGTGCCAGCAGCCAGTGGGACAGGGGGTCCTATGGCTACACCTTC.

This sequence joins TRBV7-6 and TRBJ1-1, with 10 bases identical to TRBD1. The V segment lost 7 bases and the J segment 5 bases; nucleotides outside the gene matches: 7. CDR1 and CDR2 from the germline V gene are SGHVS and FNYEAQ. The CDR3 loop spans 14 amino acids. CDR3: CASTLGQGGTEAFF. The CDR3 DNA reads TGTGCCAGCACCCTCGGACAGGGGGGAACTGAAGCTTTCTTT.

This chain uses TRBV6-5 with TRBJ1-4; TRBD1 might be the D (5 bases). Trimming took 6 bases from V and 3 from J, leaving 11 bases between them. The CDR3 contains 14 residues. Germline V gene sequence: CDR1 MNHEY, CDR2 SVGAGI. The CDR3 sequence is CASRQGFSNEKLFF. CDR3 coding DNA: TGTGCCAGCAGGCAGGGTTTCTCTAATGAAAAACTGTTTTTT.

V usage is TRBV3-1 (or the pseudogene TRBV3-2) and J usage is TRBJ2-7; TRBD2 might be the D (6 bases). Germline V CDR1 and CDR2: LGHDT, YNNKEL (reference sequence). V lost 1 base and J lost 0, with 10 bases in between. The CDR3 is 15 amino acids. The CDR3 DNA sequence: TGTGCCAGCAGCCAAGGCTCCGGGAGCTCCTACGAGCAGTACTTC. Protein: CASSQGSGSSYEQYF.

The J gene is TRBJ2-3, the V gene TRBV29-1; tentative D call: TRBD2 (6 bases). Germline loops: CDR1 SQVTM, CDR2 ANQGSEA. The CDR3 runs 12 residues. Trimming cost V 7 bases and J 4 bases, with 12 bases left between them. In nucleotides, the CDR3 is TGCAGCGGCGGCGGGGTCCCAGATACGCAGTATTTT. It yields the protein CSGGGVPDTQYF.

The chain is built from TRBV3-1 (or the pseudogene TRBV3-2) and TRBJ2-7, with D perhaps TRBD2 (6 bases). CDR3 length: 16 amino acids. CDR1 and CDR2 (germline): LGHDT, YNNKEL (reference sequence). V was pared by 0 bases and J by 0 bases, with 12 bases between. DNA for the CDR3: TGTGCCAGCAGCCAAGACATTTCGGAGGGCTCCTACGAGCAGTACTTC. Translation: CASSQDISEGSYEQYF.

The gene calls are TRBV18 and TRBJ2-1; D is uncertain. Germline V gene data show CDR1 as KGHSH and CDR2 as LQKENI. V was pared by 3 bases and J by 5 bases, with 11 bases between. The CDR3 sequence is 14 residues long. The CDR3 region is CASSPLKGDNEQFF. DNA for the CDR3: TGTGCCAGCTCACCCCTAAAAGGAGACAATGAGCAGTTCTTC.

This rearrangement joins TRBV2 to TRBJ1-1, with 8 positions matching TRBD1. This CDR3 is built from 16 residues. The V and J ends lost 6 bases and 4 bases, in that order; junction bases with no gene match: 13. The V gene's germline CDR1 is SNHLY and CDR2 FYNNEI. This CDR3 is CASSGVGQGLSTEAFF. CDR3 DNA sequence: TGTGCCAGCAGCGGGGTCGGACAGGGATTGAGCACTGAAGCTTTCTTT.

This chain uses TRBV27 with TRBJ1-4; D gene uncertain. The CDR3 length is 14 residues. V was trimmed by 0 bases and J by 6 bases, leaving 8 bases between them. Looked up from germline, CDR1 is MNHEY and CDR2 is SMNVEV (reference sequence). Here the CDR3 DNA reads TGTGCCAGCAGTTTATCAGCCGTTTATGAAAAACTGTTTTTT. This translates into CASSLSAVYEKLFF.

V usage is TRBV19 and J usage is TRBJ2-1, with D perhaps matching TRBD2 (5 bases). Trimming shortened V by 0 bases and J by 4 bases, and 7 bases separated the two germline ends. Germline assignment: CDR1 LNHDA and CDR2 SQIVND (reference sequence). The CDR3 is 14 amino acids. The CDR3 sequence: CASSIDWTYNEQFF. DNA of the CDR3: TGTGCCAGTAGTATAGATTGGACTTACAATGAGCAGTTCTTC.

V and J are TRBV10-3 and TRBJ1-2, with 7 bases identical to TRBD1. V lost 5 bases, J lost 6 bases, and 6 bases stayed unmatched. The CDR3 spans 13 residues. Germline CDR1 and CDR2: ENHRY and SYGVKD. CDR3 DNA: TGTGCCATCAGTCCCGGACAGGCCGATGGCTACACCTTC. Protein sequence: CAISPGQADGYTF.

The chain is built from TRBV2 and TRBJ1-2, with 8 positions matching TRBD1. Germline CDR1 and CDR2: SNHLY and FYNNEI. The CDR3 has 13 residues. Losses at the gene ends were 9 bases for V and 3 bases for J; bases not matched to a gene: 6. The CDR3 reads CASKDRVDYGYTF. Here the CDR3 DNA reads TGTGCCAGTAAGGACAGGGTTGACTATGGCTACACCTTC.

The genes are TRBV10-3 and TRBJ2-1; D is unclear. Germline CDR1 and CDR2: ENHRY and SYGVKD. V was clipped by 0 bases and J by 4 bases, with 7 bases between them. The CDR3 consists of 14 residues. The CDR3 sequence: CAISESLSYNEQFF. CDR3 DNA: TGTGCCATCAGTGAGTCCCTCTCGTACAATGAGCAGTTCTTC.

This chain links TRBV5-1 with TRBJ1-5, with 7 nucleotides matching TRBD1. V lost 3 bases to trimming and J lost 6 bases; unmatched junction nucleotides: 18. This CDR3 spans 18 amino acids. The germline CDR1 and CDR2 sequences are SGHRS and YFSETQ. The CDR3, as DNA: TGCGCCAGCAGCTGGATGGGCCATAACACAGGGGACGCTCAGCCCCAGCATTTT. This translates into CASSWMGHNTGDAQPQHF.

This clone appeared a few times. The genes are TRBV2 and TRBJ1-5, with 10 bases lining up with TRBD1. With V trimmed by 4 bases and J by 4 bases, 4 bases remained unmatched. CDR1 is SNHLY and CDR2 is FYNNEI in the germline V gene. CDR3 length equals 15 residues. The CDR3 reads CASSGQGAGNQPQHF. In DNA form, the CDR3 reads TGTGCCAGCAGTGGACAGGGGGCCGGTAATCAGCCCCAGCATTTT.

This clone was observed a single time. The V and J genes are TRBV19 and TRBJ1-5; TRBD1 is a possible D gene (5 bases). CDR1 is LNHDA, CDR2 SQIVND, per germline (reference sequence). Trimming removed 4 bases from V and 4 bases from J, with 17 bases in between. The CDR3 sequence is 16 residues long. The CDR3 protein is CASSTRFAGPNQPQHF. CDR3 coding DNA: TGTGCCAGTAGTACCCGCTTCGCGGGGCCTAATCAGCCCCAGCATTTT.

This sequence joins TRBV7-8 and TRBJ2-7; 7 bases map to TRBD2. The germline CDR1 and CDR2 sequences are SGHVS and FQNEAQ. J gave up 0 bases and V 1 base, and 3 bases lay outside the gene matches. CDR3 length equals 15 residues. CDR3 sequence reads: CASSLGPSGSYEQYF. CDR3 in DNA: TGTGCCAGCAGCTTAGGGCCTAGCGGCTCCTACGAGCAGTACTTC. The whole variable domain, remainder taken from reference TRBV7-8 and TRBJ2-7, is GAGVSQSPRYKVAKRGQDVALRCDPISGHVSLFWYQQALGQGPEFLTYFQNEAQLDKSGLPSDRFFAERPEGSVSTLKIQRTQQEDSAVYLCASSLGPSGSYEQYFGPGTRLTVT.

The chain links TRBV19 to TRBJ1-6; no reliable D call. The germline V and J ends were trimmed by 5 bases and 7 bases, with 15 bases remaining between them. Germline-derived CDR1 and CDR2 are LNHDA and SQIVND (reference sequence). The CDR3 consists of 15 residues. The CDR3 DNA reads TGTGCCAGTAGTCCCCGACGAGGAGGAAATTCACCCCTCCACTTT. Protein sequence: CASSPRRGGNSPLHF.

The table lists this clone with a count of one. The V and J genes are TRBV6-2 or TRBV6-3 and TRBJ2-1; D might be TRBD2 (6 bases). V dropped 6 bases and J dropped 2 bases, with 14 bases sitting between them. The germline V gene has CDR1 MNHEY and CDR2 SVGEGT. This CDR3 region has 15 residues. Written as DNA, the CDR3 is TGTGCCAGCAGCAACGACGGGAGTCCCTACAATGAGCAGTTCTTC. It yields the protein CASSNDGSPYNEQFF.

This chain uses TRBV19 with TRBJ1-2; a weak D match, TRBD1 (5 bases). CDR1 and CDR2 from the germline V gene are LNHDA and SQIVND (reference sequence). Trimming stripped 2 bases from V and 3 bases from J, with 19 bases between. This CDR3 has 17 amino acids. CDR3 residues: CASSITLLEGRHYGYTF. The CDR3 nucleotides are TGTGCCAGTAGTATAACACTCTTGGAGGGGCGCCACTATGGCTACACCTTC.

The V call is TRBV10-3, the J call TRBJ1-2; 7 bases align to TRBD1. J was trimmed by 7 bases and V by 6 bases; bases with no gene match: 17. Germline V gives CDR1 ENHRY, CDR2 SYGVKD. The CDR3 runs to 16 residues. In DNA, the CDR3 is TGTGCCATCAGACCCGTGACAGGGTATCCGCAGGGTGGCTACACCTTC. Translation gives CAIRPVTGYPQGGYTF.